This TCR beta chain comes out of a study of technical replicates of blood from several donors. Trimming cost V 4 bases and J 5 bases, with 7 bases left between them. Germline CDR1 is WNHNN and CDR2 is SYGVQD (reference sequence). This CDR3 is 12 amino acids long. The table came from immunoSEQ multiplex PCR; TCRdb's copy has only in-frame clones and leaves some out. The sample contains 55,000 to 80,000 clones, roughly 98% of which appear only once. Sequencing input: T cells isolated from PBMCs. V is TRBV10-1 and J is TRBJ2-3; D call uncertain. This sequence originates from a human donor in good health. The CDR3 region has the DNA TGCGCCAGCAGTGTACAGAGAGATACGCAGTATTTT. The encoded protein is CASSVQRDTQYF.